These T cell receptor beta chains were read from a single sample in a study of chemoradiotherapy in HPV16-positive cancers. Sequenced by immunoSEQ multiplex PCR; TCRdb stores in-frame clones only, minus some. The table has fewer than 4,500 clones, approximately 87% seen once. Collection of the sample occurred from a patient who underwent chemoradiotherapy. The origin of the receptors is a human donor with HPV-associated anogenital cancer. The conserved cysteine and the conserved F or W are not part of the CDR3 here. The order of the fields is D gene, V gene, J gene, CDR3 protein. D genes are given only for firm matches.

-	TRBV6-5	TRBJ1-2	ASSPGANYGYT
TRBD1	TRBV7-8	TRBJ1-1	ASSRDRLNTEAF
-	TRBV5-6	TRBJ1-1	ASSLQFREVLNTEAF
-	TRBV29-1	TRBJ2-3	SVDRGTDTQY
-	TRBV7-6	TRBJ2-7	ASSLESFGYEQY
TRBD2	TRBV13	TRBJ2-5	ASSLGQSGGGETQY
-	TRBV20-1	TRBJ2-7	RDGDVEQY
-	TRBV27	TRBJ2-1	ASSLPPFSGSSYNEQF
-	TRBV29-1	TRBJ1-2	SVYSLTYYGYT
TRBD2	TRBV7-8	TRBJ2-7	ASSSQSGRFVEQY
-	TRBV18	TRBJ2-7	ASSPPRQAYEQY
-	TRBV19	TRBJ1-4	ASSMLAADNEKLF
-	TRBV10-3	TRBJ1-5	AISDNRAPYQPQH
-	TRBV13	TRBJ1-3	ASSLVQGNTIY
-	TRBV5-1	TRBJ1-2	ASSPGEDGRRGGYT
-	TRBV2	TRBJ2-7	ASGDYEQY
-	TRBV6-1	TRBJ1-1	ASKYPLGNVEAF
-	TRBV10-2	TRBJ1-2	ASTDRYGYT
-	TRBV30	TRBJ1-1	AWKPDRRTEAF
-	TRBV19	TRBJ1-3	ASSMGRGNTIY
TRBD1	TRBV19	TRBJ2-6	ASSSRDRVAGANVLT
-	TRBV19	TRBJ1-1	ASSIWGLDTEAF
-	TRBV5-1	TRBJ2-1	ASSLAGGVAYNEQF
-	TRBV5-6	TRBJ1-4	ASSLISGVGEKLF
TRBD2	TRBV11-2	TRBJ2-1	ASSLEASGNHEQF
TRBD1	TRBV19	TRBJ2-7	ASSQQDRQNEQY
-	TRBV16	TRBJ2-1	ASSQASIYNEQF
-	TRBV6-1	TRBJ1-1	ASSEGWGPTEAF
TRBD1	TRBV30	TRBJ2-7	AWKWDRRGEQY
TRBD2	TRBV7-2	TRBJ2-3	ASSLLAATQY
-	TRBV19	TRBJ2-7	ASSIMPASTEQY
-	TRBV6-5	TRBJ2-3	ASSYIRTDTQY
-	TRBV14	TRBJ1-2	ASSPGTNYGYT
-	TRBV29-1	TRBJ2-3	SVAITDAQY
-	TRBV6-5	TRBJ2-5	ASSPPGSPRQY
-	TRBV7-9	TRBJ2-7	ASSLKGSDEQY
TRBD1	TRBV6-4	TRBJ1-3	ASSDSTRTGGEVENTIY
TRBD1	TRBV5-6	TRBJ2-1	ASSGGTGGMRSYNEQF
TRBD1	TRBV13	TRBJ2-5	ASSAGQGQETQY
-	TRBV5-1	TRBJ2-6	ASARGTSSGANVLT
TRBD2	TRBV2	TRBJ2-7	ASSEGLAGTLEQY
TRBD1	TRBV7-9	TRBJ1-2	ASSFGQGYGYT
-	TRBV11-1	TRBJ1-1	ASSLAWRNTEAF
TRBD1	TRBV10-3	TRBJ1-2	AISPGTGYGYT
-	TRBV10-3	TRBJ1-1	AIRGGRNTEAF
-	TRBV29-1	TRBJ2-4	SVAVQILAKNIQY
-	TRBV19	TRBJ1-2	ASSILSGTASVGYT
-	TRBV15	TRBJ2-1	ATTGEQF
-	TRBV7-2	TRBJ2-3	ASSFGEQDTQY
-	TRBV7-8	TRBJ1-1	ASSLVEGHGAF
TRBD1	TRBV7-9	TRBJ1-2	ASETGGEYGYT
TRBD1	TRBV25-1	TRBJ2-7	ASSPGQGAYEQY
-	TRBV7-9	TRBJ2-7	ASSFLGLDYEQY
TRBD1	TRBV11-2	TRBJ2-5	ASSLGGTDQETQY
TRBD1	TRBV15	TRBJ1-1	ATSRGGQLNTEAF